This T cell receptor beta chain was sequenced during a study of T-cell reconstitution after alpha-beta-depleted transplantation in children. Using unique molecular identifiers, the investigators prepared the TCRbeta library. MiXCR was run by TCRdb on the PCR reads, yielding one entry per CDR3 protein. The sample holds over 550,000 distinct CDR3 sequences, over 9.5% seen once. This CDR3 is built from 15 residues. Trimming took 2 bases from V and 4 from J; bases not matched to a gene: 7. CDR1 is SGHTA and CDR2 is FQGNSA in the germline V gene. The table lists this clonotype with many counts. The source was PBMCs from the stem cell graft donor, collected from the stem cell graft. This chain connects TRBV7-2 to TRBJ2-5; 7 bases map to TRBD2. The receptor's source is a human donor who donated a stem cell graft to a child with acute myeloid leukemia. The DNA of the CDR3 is TGTGCCAGCAGCTTATTGGGGGGACTATCAGAGACCCAGTACTTC. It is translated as CASSLLGGLSETQYF. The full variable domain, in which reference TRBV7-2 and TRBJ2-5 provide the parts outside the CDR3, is GAGVSQSPSNKVTEKGKDVELRCDPISGHTALYWYRQSLGQGLEFLIYFQGNSAPDKSGLPSDRFSAERTGGSVSTLTIQRTQQEDSAVYLCASSLLGGLSETQYFGPGTRLLVL.